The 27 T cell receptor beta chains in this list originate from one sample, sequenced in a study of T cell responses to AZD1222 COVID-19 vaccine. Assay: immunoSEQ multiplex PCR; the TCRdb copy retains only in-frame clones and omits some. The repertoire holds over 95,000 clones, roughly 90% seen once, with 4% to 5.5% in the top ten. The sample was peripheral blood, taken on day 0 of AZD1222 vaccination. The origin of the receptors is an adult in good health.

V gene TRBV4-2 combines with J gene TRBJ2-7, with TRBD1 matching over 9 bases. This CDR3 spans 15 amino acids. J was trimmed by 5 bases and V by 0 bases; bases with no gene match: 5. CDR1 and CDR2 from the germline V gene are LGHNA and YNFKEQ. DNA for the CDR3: TGTGCCAGCAGCCAAGATTGGGACAGGGCGAACGAGCAGTACTTC. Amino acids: CASSQDWDRANEQYF.

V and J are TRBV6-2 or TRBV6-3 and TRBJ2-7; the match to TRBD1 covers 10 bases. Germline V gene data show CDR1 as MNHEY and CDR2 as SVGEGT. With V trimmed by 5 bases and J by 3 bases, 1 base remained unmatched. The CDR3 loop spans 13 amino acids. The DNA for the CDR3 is TGTGCCAGCAGTGGGACAGGGGTCTACGAGCAGTACTTC. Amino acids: CASSGTGVYEQYF.

This chain's CDR3 is CASSEGRRGGGYTF. The CDR3 nucleotides read TGCGCCAGCAGTGAAGGGAGGAGGGGGGGTGGCTACACCTTC. The chain has TRBV10-2 and TRBJ1-2, with D possibly matching TRBD1 (6 bases). CDR1 and CDR2 from the germline V gene are WSHSY and SAAADI. There are 14 residues in the CDR3. V was cut by 3 bases and J by 7 bases, with 15 bases left in between.

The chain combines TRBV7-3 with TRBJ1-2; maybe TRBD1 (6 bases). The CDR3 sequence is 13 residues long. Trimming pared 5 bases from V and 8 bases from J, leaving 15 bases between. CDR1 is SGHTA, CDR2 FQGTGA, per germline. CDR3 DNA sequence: TGTGCCAGCAGCCCGAGGACAGTTGGGGGCTACACCTTC. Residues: CASSPRTVGGYTF.

The CDR3 DNA is TGTGCCAGCAGCTCCGGACTATCCGGCTACACCTTC. This sequence encodes CASSSGLSGYTF. J is TRBJ1-2 and V is TRBV5-6; no clear D. Germline CDR1 SGHDT, CDR2 YYEEEE. The V end was cut by 3 bases, the J end by 8 bases, with 11 bases between. The CDR3 has 12 amino acids.

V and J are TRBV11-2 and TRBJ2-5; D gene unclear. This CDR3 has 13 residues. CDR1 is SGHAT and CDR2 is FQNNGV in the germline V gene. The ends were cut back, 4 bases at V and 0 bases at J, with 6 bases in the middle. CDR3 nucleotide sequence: TGTGCCAGCAGCTGGCGTTACCAAGAGACCCAGTACTTC. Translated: CASSWRYQETQYF.

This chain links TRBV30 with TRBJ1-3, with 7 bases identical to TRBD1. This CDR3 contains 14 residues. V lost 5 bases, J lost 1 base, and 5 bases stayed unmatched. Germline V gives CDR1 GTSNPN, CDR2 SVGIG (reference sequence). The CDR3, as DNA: TGTGCCTGGCTTAGGGGGCGATCTGGAAACACCATATATTTT. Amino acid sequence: CAWLRGRSGNTIYF.

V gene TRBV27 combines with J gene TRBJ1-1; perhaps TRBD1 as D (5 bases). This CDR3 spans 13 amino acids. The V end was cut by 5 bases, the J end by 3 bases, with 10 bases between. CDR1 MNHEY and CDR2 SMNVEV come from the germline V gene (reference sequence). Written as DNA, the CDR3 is TGTGCCAGCAGTCACGGGGCGGACACTGAAGCTTTCTTT. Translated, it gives CASSHGADTEAFF.

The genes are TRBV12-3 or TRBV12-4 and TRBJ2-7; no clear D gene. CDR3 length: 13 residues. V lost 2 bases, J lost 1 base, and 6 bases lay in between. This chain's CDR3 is CASSLIGSYEQYF. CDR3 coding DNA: TGTGCCAGCAGTTTAATTGGGTCCTACGAGCAGTACTTC.

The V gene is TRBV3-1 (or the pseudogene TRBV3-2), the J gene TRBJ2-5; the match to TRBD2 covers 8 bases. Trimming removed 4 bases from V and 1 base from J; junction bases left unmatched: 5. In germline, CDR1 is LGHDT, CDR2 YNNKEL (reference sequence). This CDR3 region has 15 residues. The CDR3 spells CASSLLAAIQETQYF. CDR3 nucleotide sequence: TGTGCCAGCAGCCTACTAGCGGCGATCCAAGAGACCCAGTACTTC.

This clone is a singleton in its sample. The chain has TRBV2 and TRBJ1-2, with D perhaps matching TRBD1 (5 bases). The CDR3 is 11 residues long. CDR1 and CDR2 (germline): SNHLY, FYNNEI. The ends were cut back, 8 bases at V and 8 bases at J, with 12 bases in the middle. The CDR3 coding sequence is TGTGCCAGCGGCGCAAGGGACGGCTACACCTTC. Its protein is CASGARDGYTF.

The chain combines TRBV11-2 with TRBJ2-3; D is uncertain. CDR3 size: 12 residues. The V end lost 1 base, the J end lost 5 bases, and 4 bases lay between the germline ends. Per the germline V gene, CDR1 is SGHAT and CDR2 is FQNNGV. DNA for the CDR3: TGTGCCAGCAGCTTAGGGGGAGATACGCAGTATTTT. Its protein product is CASSLGGDTQYF.

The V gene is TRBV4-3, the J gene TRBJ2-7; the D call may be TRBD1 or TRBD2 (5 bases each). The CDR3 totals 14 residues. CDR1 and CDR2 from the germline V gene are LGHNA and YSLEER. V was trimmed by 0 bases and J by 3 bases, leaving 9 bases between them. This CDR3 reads CASSQDLRGYEQYF. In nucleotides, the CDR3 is TGCGCCAGCAGCCAAGACCTGAGGGGCTACGAGCAGTACTTC.

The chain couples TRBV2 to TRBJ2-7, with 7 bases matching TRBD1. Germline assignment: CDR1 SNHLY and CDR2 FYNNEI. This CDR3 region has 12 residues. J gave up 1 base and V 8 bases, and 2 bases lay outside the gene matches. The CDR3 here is CASDRDSYEQYF. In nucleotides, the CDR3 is TGTGCCAGCGACAGGGATTCCTACGAGCAGTACTTC.

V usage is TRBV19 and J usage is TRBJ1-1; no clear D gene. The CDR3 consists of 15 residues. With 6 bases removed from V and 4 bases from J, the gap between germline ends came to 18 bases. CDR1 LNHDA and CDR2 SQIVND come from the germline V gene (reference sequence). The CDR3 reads CASRDGLLSGTEAFF. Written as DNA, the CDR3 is TGTGCCAGTAGGGACGGATTATTAAGCGGCACTGAAGCTTTCTTT.

As DNA, the CDR3 is TGTGCCAGCAGCTCCCCGGAGGGGGGCTCAGATACGCAGTATTTT. Protein sequence: CASSSPEGGSDTQYF. The chain is built from TRBV7-9 and TRBJ2-3; D may match TRBD1 or TRBD2 (6 bases each). V lost 4 bases to trimming and J lost 4 bases, with 15 bases between them. The germline gives CDR1 SEHNR, CDR2 FQNEAQ (reference sequence). CDR3 length: 15 amino acids.

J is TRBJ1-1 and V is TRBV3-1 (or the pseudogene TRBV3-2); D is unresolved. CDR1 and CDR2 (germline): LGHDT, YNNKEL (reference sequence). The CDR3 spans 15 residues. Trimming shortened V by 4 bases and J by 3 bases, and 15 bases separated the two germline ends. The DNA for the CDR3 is TGTGCCAGCAGCCGAACCGGGCCCCTGGACACTGAAGCTTTCTTT. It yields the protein CASSRTGPLDTEAFF.

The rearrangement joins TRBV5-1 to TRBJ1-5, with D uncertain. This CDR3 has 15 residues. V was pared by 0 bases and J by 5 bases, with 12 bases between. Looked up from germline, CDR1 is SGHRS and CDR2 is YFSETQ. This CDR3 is CASSLDGVGDQPQHF. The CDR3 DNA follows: TGCGCCAGCAGCTTGGATGGGGTTGGGGATCAGCCCCAGCATTTT.

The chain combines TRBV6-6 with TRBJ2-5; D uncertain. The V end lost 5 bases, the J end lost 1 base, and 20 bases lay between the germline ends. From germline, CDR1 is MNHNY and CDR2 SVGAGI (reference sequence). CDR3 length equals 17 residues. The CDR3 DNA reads TGTGCCAGCAGTCCTCCCCACGGTGGGCCCGTCCAAGAGACCCAGTACTTC. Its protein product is CASSPPHGGPVQETQYF.

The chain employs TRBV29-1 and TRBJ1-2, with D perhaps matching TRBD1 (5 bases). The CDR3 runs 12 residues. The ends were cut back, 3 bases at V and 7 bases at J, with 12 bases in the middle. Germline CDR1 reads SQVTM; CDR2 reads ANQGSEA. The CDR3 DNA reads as TGCAGCGTTGACGCATGGAGGGGTGGCTACACCTTC. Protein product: CSVDAWRGGYTF.

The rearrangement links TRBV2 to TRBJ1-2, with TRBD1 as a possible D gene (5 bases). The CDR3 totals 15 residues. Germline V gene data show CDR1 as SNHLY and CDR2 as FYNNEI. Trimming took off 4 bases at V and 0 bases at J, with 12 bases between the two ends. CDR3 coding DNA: TGTGCCAGCAGTGCCAGACAGACCGCTAACTATGGCTACACCTTC. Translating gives CASSARQTANYGYTF.

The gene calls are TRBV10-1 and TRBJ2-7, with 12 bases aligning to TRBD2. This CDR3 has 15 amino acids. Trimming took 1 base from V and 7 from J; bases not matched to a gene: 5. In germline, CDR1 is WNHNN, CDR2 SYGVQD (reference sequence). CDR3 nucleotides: TGCGCCAGCAGTGAGTTCACTAGCGGGGGGTTGGAGCAGTACTTC. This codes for CASSEFTSGGLEQYF.

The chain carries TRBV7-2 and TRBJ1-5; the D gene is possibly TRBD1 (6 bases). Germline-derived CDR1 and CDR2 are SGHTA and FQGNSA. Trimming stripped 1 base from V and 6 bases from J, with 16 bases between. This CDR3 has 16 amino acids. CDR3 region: CASSLEGAGAGQPQHF. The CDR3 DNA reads TGTGCCAGCAGCTTAGAAGGGGCAGGGGCGGGTCAGCCCCAGCATTTT.

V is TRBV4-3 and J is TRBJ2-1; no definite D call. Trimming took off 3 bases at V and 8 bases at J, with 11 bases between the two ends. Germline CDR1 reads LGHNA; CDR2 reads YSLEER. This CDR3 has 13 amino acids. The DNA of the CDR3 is TGCGCCAGCAGCCACCAGCTTGGGGATGAGCAGTTCTTC. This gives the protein CASSHQLGDEQFF.

CDR3 in amino acids: CASSTGTSGGGDTQYF. The CDR3 region has the DNA TGTGCCAGCAGCACTGGGACTAGCGGGGGGGGAGATACGCAGTATTTT. The chain combines TRBV5-8 with TRBJ2-3; TRBD2 aligns across 16 bases. Trimming took 4 bases from V and 5 from J; bases not matched to a gene: 4. This CDR3 comprises 16 residues. CDR1 is SGHTS and CDR2 is YDEGEE in the germline V gene.

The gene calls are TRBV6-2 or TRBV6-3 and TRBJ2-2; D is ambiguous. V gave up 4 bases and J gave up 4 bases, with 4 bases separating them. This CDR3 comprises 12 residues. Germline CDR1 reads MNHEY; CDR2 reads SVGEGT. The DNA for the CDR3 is TGTGCCAGCAGTTCCTTCACCGGGGAGCTGTTTTTT. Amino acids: CASSSFTGELFF.

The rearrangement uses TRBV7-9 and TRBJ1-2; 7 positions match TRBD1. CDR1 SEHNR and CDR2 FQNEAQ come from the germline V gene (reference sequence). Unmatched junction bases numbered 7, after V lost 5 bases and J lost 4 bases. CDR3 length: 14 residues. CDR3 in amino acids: CASSRTGQVYGYTF. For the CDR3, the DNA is TGTGCCAGCAGCCGGACTGGACAGGTCTATGGCTACACCTTC.